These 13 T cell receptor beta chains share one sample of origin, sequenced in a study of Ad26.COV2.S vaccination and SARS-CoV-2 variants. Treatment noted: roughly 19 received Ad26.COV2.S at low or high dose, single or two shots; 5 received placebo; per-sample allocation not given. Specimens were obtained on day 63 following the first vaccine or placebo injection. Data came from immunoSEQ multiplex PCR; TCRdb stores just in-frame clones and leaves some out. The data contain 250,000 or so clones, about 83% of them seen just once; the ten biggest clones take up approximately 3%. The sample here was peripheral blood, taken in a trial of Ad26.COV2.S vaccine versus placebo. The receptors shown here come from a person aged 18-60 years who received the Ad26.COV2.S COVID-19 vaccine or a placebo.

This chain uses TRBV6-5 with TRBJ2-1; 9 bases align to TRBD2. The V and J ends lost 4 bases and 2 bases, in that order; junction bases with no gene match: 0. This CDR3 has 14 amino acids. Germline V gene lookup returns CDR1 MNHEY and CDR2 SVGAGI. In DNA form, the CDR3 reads TGTGCCAGCAGTTCTAGCGGGACCTACAATGAGCAGTTCTTC. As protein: CASSSSGTYNEQFF.

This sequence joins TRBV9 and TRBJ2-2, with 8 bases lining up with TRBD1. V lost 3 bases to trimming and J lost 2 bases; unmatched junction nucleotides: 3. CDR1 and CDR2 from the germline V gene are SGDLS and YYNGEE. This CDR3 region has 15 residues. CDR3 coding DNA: TGTGCCAGCAGCGCCAGGGGGCTTAACACCGGGGAGCTGTTTTTT. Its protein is CASSARGLNTGELFF.

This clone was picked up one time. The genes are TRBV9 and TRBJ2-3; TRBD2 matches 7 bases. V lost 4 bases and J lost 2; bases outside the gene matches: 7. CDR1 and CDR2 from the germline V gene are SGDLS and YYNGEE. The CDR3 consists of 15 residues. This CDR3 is CASSPGGINTDTQYF. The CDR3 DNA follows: TGTGCCAGCAGCCCCGGGGGGATAAACACAGATACGCAGTATTTT.

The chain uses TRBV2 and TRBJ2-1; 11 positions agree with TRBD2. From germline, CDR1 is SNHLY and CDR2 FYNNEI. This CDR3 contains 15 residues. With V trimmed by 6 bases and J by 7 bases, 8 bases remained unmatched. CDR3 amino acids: CASRPTSGRSNEQFF. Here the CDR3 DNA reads TGTGCCAGCAGACCAACTAGCGGGAGAAGTAATGAGCAGTTCTTC.

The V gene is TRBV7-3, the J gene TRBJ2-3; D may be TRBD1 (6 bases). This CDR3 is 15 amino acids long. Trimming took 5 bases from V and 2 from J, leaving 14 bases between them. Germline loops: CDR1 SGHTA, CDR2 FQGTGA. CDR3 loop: CASSLGQLSTDTQYF. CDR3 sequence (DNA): TGTGCCAGCAGCCTGGGACAACTCTCCACAGATACGCAGTATTTT.

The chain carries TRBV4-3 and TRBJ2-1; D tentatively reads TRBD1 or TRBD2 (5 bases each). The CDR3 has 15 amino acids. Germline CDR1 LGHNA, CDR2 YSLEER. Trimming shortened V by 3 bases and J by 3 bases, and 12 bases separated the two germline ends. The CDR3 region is CASSQGVSNYNEQFF. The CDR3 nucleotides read TGCGCCAGCAGCCAGGGGGTCTCAAACTACAATGAGCAGTTCTTC.

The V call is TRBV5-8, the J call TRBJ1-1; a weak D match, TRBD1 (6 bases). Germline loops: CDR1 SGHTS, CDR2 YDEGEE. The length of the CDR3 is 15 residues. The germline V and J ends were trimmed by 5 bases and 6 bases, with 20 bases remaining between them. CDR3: CASSYTGHGISEAFF. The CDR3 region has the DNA TGTGCCAGCAGTTATACGGGACATGGAATTTCTGAAGCTTTCTTT.

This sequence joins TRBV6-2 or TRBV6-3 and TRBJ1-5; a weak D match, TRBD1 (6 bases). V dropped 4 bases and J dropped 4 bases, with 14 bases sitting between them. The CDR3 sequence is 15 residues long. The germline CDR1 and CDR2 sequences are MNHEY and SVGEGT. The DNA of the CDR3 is TGTGCCAGCAGTTTCAACAGGGTGGAAAATCAGCCCCAGCATTTT. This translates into CASSFNRVENQPQHF.

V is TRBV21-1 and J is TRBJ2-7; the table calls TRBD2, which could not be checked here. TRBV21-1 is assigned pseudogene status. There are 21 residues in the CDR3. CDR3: CASSKAPGSLGTSGSVYEQYV. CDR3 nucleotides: TGTGCCAGCAGCAAAGCGCCGGGCTCCTTAGGGACTAGCGGGAGTGTTTACGAGCAGTACGTC.

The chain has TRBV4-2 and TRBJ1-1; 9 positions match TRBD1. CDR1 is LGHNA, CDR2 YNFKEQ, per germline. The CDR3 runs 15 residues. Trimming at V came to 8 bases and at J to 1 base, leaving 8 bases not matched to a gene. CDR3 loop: CASGPGDRENTEAFF. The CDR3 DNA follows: TGTGCCAGCGGCCCAGGGGACAGGGAGAACACTGAAGCTTTCTTT.

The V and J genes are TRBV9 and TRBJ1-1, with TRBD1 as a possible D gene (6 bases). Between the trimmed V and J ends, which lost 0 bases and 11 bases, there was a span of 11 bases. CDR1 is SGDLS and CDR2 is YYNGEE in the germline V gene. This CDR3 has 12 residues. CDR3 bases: TGTGCCAGCAGCGTAGAAGGGGGGGAGGCTTTCTTT. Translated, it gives CASSVEGGEAFF.

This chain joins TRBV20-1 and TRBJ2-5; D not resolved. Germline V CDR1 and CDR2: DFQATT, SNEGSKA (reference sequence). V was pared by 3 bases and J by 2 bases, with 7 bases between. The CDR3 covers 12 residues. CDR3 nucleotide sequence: TGCAGTGCTAGTCGGCAGCAAGAGACCCAGTACTTC. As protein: CSASRQQETQYF.

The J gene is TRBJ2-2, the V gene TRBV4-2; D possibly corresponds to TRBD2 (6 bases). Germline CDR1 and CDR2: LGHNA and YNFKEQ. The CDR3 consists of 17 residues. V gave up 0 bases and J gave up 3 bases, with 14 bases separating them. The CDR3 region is CASSQDLEGKDTGELFF. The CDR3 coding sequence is TGTGCCAGCAGCCAAGATTTGGAGGGGAAGGACACCGGGGAGCTGTTTTTT.